This is a list of T cell receptor beta chains from one sample in a study of T-cell reconstitution after alpha-beta-depleted transplantation in children. TCRdb called the PCR reads again in MiXCR, with one record for every CDR3 protein. The sample includes hundreds of thousands of distinct CDR3 sequences, about 23% of them seen just once. This specimen was PBMCs, mostly from graft donor cells, taken 360 days after TCRalphabeta/CD19-depleted stem cell transplant. Receptors originate from a boy under three years old who had a stem cell transplant for acute myeloid leukemia, so the T cells may come from the graft donor. Both conserved end residues are part of each CDR3. The order of the fields is V gene, J gene, CDR3 protein.

TRBV27	TRBJ2-6	CASSPNGEYGANVLTF
TRBV12-3/TRBV12-4	TRBJ2-7	CASSFAMGDRGSYEQYF
TRBV20-1	TRBJ1-1	CSARDPGSSTEAFF
TRBV15	TRBJ2-7	CATGTEHYEQYF
TRBV6-5	TRBJ2-7	CASSYETGLRYEQYF
TRBV12-3/TRBV12-4	TRBJ2-5	CASSLGQSKQETQYF
TRBV25-1	TRBJ2-7	CASSELRTGESEQYF
TRBV12-3/TRBV12-4	TRBJ2-5	CASSSQGLMETQYF
TRBV6-5	TRBJ1-2	CASSYIGGADYGYTF
TRBV7-3	TRBJ2-3	CASSLSSPSGGAGDTQYF
TRBV6-2/TRBV6-3	TRBJ1-1	CASSYPTVGTEAFF
TRBV7-9	TRBJ2-1	CASSRAGHNEQFF
TRBV11-1	TRBJ1-1	CASSHKGGGDTEAFF
TRBV4-3	TRBJ2-3	CASSPNGLTGGTDTQYF
TRBV20-1	TRBJ2-3	CSARSSSGGYDTQYF
TRBV5-1	TRBJ2-1	CASSYHYRGSGEQFF
TRBV9	TRBJ1-5	CASSVEGSNQPQHF
TRBV7-3	TRBJ2-1	CASSLTGLAGVNEQFF
TRBV20-1	TRBJ2-2	CSASGRSDTGELFF
TRBV5-1	TRBJ1-4	CASSPGRYEKLFF
TRBV29-1	TRBJ1-1	CSVDKENEAFF
TRBV20-1	TRBJ2-1	CSAYLAFEQFF
TRBV18	TRBJ2-7	CASSGPEQYF
TRBV6-6	TRBJ2-7	CASSPPPEQYF
TRBV6-5	TRBJ2-2	CASSSGTVTGELFF
TRBV4-2	TRBJ1-4	CASSQPRDYEKLFF
TRBV12-3/TRBV12-4	TRBJ2-2	CASSLRAVTGELFF
TRBV4-3	TRBJ2-5	CASSQAGGGGETQYF
TRBV20-1	TRBJ2-5	CSAPRTSGGTWETQYF
TRBV12-3/TRBV12-4	TRBJ1-1	CASSSGARPEAFF
TRBV7-2	TRBJ2-5	CASSNGLEETQYF
TRBV7-8	TRBJ2-7	CASSLPVAAEQYF
TRBV6-2/TRBV6-3	TRBJ1-2	CASSPGQSYGYTF
TRBV6-1	TRBJ1-3	CASTRHLSGNTIYF
TRBV5-5	TRBJ2-7	CASSFFDPHFRSSYEQYF
TRBV18	TRBJ1-3	CASSPRDRPVRNTIYF
TRBV27	TRBJ2-3	CASSTPQYF